A selection of T cell receptor beta chains follows, all from one sample in a study of shared clonotypes between healthy human individuals. Clones were read by immunoSEQ multiplex PCR, and TCRdb kept only the in-frame ones, dropping some. This table has fewer than 350,000 clones, 80% to 90% appearing once. The specimen was memory CD8+ T cells sorted from blood. These receptors all come from a man younger than 35 in good health. The CDR3 runs from the conserved cysteine through the conserved F or W. The D gene is left open where the match is weak. A row's size may be missing; if present it is once, few, many or a size class.

size: -
D: -
V: TRBV9
J: TRBJ1-4
CDR3: CASSEGQSNEKLFF
DNA: TGTGCCAGCAGTGAGGGCCAGTCTAATGAAAAACTGTTTTTT

size: -
D: -
V: TRBV5-6
J: TRBJ1-1
CDR3: CASSFSDTEAFF
DNA: TGTGCCAGCAGCTTCTCGGACACTGAAGCTTTCTTT

size: -
D: -
V: TRBV5-1
J: TRBJ1-4
CDR3: CASSRNPQGDGTNEKLFF
DNA: TGCGCCAGCAGCCGCAACCCCCAGGGAGATGGAACTAATGAAAAACTGTTTTTT

size: -
D: -
V: TRBV4-1
J: TRBJ2-7
CDR3: CASSQEVPGAESDEQYF
DNA: TGCGCCAGCAGCCAAGAAGTGCCGGGGGCGGAATCCGACGAGCAGTACTTC

size: -
D: -
V: TRBV30
J: TRBJ1-3
CDR3: CAWSVYQGGEPVGYF
DNA: TGTGCCTGGAGTGTATATCAGGGCGGAGAACCAGTCGGATATTTT

size: -
D: -
V: TRBV7-3
J: TRBJ2-3
CDR3: CASSLTESSTDTQYF
DNA: TGTGCCAGCAGCCTGACAGAATCTAGCACAGATACGCAGTATTTT

size: -
D: TRBD2
V: TRBV6-5
J: TRBJ2-1
CDR3: CASSWDSGGYNEQFF
DNA: TGTGCCAGCAGTTGGGATAGCGGGGGCTACAATGAGCAGTTCTTC

size: -
D: TRBD1
V: TRBV30
J: TRBJ1-2
CDR3: CAWRGQGASYGYTF
DNA: TGTGCCTGGAGGGGACAGGGGGCGAGCTATGGCTACACCTTC

size: once
D: -
V: TRBV5-1
J: TRBJ2-5
CDR3: CASSLTEETQYF
DNA: TGCGCCAGCAGCCTTACAGAGGAGACCCAGTACTTC

size: -
D: -
V: TRBV27
J: TRBJ2-3
CDR3: CASSLDRDTQYF
DNA: TGTGCCAGCAGTTTGGACCGAGATACGCAGTATTTT

size: -
D: -
V: TRBV10-3
J: TRBJ2-2
CDR3: CAISESLDGTGELFF
DNA: TGTGCCATCAGTGAGTCTCTCGATGGAACCGGGGAGCTGTTTTTT

size: -
D: TRBD1
V: TRBV10-3
J: TRBJ2-3
CDR3: CAISVPRDRGPREADTQYF
DNA: TGTGCCATCAGTGTGCCCCGGGACAGGGGTCCTAGGGAAGCAGATACGCAGTATTTT

size: -
D: TRBD1
V: TRBV7-9
J: TRBJ2-1
CDR3: CASSSSPWTGRYNEQFF
DNA: TGTGCCAGCAGCTCATCTCCTTGGACAGGGAGGTACAATGAGCAGTTCTTC

size: -
D: TRBD2
V: TRBV10-3
J: TRBJ2-2
CDR3: CAISESDSGIGTGELFF
DNA: TGTGCCATCAGTGAGTCGGATAGCGGGATCGGTACCGGGGAGCTGTTTTTT

size: once
D: TRBD2
V: TRBV4-1
J: TRBJ2-1
CDR3: CASSPVREGGKNEQFF
DNA: TGCGCCAGCAGCCCTGTAAGGGAGGGAGGGAAGAACGAGCAGTTCTTC

size: -
D: TRBD1
V: TRBV19
J: TRBJ2-1
CDR3: CASGAGQGLNNEQFF
DNA: TGTGCCAGTGGGGCCGGACAGGGCCTCAACAATGAGCAGTTCTTC

size: once
D: -
V: TRBV20-1
J: TRBJ2-7
CDR3: CSVKLGDEQYF
DNA: TGCAGTGTCAAGCTAGGGGACGAGCAGTACTTC

size: once
D: -
V: TRBV12-5
J: TRBJ2-7
CDR3: CASGLGTNLYEQYF
DNA: TGTGCTAGTGGTTTGGGGACAAATCTGTACGAGCAGTACTTC

size: once
D: TRBD1
V: TRBV27
J: TRBJ2-7
CDR3: CASSPALVQGVHEQYF
DNA: TGTGCCAGCAGCCCGGCCCTCGTTCAGGGGGTCCACGAGCAGTACTTC

size: -
D: -
V: TRBV9
J: TRBJ2-5
CDR3: CASSVLDRQETQYF
DNA: TGTGCCAGCAGCGTATTGGACAGACAAGAGACCCAGTACTTC

size: -
D: -
V: TRBV4-1
J: TRBJ2-1
CDR3: CASSLRRGTYDEQFF
DNA: TGCGCCAGCAGCCTCAGAAGGGGAACATACGATGAGCAGTTCTTC

size: few
D: -
V: TRBV27
J: TRBJ1-1
CDR3: CASSSDISNTEAFF
DNA: TGTGCCAGCAGTTCGGACATATCGAACACTGAAGCTTTCTTT

size: -
D: TRBD1
V: TRBV23-1
J: TRBJ1-5
CDR3: CASVRTGDTYSNQPQHF
DNA: TGCGCCAGCGTCAGGACAGGGGATACTTATAGCAATCAGCCCCAGCATTTT